The present T cell receptor beta chain was sequenced within a study of blood T cell repertoires in COVID-19. V was clipped by 2 bases and J by 8 bases, with 18 bases between them. The V gene's germline CDR1 is MNHEY and CDR2 SVGAGI. The CDR3 covers 15 residues. Assay: immunoSEQ multiplex PCR; the TCRdb copy retains only in-frame clones and omits some. The sample includes under 400,000 clones, around 89% of them seen just once. The source of this sequence is a woman aged 25 to 39 with COVID-19, enrolled during active disease. This chain joins TRBV6-5 and TRBJ1-2; TRBD1 is a possible D gene (5 bases). Sequenced sample: peripheral blood. CDR3 loop: CASSYRQLGGGGYTF. The CDR3 coding sequence is TGTGCCAGCAGTTACCGACAGCTAGGTGGGGGGGGCTACACCTTC.